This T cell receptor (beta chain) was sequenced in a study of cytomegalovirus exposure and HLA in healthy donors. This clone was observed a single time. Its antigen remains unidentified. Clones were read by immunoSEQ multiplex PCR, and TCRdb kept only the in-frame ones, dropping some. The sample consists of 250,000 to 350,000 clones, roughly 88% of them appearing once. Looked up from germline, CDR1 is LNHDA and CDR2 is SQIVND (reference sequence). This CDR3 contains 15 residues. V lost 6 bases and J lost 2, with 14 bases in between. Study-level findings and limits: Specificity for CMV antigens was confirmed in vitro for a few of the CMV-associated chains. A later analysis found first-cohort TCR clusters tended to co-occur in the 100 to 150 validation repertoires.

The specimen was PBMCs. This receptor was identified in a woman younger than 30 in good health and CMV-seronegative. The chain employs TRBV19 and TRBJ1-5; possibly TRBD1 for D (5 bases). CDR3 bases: TGTGCCAGTAGATTTCGGGGGATGGGCAATCAGCCCCAGCATTTT. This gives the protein CASRFRGMGNQPQHF.